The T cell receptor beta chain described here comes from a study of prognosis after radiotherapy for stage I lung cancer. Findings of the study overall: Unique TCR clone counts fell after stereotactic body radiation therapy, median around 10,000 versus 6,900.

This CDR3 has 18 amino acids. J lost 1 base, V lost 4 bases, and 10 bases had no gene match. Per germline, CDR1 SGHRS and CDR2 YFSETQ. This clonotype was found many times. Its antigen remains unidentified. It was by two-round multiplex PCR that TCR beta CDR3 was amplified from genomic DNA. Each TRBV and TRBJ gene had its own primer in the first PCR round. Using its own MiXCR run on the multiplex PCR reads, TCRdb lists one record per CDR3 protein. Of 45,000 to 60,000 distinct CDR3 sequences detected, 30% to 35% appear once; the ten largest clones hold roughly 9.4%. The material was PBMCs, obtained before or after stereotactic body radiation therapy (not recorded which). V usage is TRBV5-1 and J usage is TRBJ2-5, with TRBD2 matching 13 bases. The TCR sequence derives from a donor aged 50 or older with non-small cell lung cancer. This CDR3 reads CASSPGLAGVWAQETQYF. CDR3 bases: TGCGCCAGCAGCCCTGGACTAGCGGGAGTGTGGGCCCAAGAGACCCAGTACTTC.